Below, 28 T cell receptor beta chains from the same sample are listed, as sequenced in a study of blood T cells in healthy people across ages (dated by TCRdb to about 2015). Receptors were amplified or captured by 5' RACE. The instrument was an Illumina HiSeq 2500. A second roughly 6 to 12 cycle PCR used a sample-barcoded 5' primer and a J-beta primer mix. The public sequencing data were trimmed at Q25 with fastp and processed into clonotypes with MiXCR by TCRdb, which kept only in-frame beta chains. Each entry is one CDR3 protein sequence, shown with its most common DNA and genes. Counted in this sample were around 870,000 distinct CDR3 sequences; more than 25% of them appeared once. Of the sample, 17% falls within the top ten clones. Input material: blood. These TCRs come from a woman of 80 years or more in good health.

This clonotype was seen a few times. The chain employs TRBV4-3 and TRBJ1-4; D unresolved. The germline gives CDR1 LGHNA, CDR2 YSLEER. V was pared by 2 bases and J by 0 bases, with 13 bases between. The CDR3 extends over 17 amino acids. CDR3 region: CASSQSGRKATNEKLFF. The CDR3, as DNA: TGCGCCAGCAGCCAAAGCGGTCGGAAAGCAACTAATGAAAAACTGTTTTTT.

This clonotype was seen many times. The gene calls are TRBV6-2 or TRBV6-3 and TRBJ2-5, with 7 bases matching TRBD2. V dropped 2 bases and J dropped 4; count of bases not matched to a gene: 4. Germline CDR1 reads MNHEY; CDR2 reads SVGEGT. CDR3 size: 14 residues. In nucleotides, the CDR3 is TGTGCCAGCAGTTACCGGGGGGTGAGAGAGACCCAGTACTTC. This gives the protein CASSYRGVRETQYF.

This clonotype was counted at least ten times. The rearrangement links TRBV18 to TRBJ2-7, with 7 bases lining up with TRBD1. This CDR3 comprises 14 residues. CDR1 and CDR2 (germline): KGHSH, LQKENI. J lost 4 bases, V lost 4 bases, and 7 bases had no gene match. CDR3 nucleotides: TGTGCCAGCTCACTGACAGGGAATACGTACGAGCAGTACTTC. Protein sequence: CASSLTGNTYEQYF. The full variable domain, its missing parts supplied by reference TRBV18 and TRBJ2-7, is NAGVMQNPRHLVRRRGQEARLRCSPMKGHSHVYWYRQLPEEGLKFMVYLQKENIIDESGMPKERFSAEFPKEGPSILRIQQVVRGDSAAYFCASSLTGNTYEQYFGPGTRLTVT.

This chain joins TRBV9 and TRBJ1-1; D gene ambiguous. Germline lookup yields CDR1 SGDLS and CDR2 YYNGEE. V lost 2 bases, J lost 1 base, and 15 bases lay in between. This CDR3 region has 16 residues. In nucleotides, the CDR3 is TGTGCCAGCAGCGTGGACCGAGGCCGACGGAACACTGAAGCTTTCTTT. Translation gives CASSVDRGRRNTEAFF.

This clonotype was found a few times. The chain uses TRBV2 and TRBJ1-5; the D gene is possibly TRBD1 (6 bases). Germline loops: CDR1 SNHLY, CDR2 FYNNEI. V was pared by 7 bases and J by 4 bases, with 17 bases between. The CDR3 has 15 amino acids. CDR3 region: CASKGDHRRNQPQHF. The CDR3 bases are TGTGCCAGCAAGGGGGACCACAGAAGAAATCAGCCCCAGCATTTT.

This clonotype was seen a handful of times. Being one base from a much bigger clone, this may be a read error. The chain combines TRBV6-2 or TRBV6-3 with TRBJ2-5; TRBD1 is a possible D gene (6 bases). The V gene's germline CDR1 is MNHEY and CDR2 SVGEGT. The CDR3 totals 14 residues. The DNA for the CDR3 is TGTGCCAGCAGGTACTCGGACAGAATAGAGACCCAGTACTTC. Its protein is CASRYSDRIETQYF.

CDR3 DNA sequence: TGCGCCAGCAGTCAATCGCCCCCCGGGGGATGGGGTCGGTCACCCCTCCACTTT. Its protein product is CASSQSPPGGWGRSPLHF. The rearrangement links TRBV23-1 to TRBJ1-6, with a tentative D call TRBD1 (5 bases). TRBV23-1 has ORF status, its function being uncertain. This CDR3 is built from 18 residues. V was shortened by 0 bases and J by 10 bases, with 22 bases between the two germline ends.

As for this clonotype: A much bigger clone sits one base away, suggesting this may be a read error. V is TRBV6-2 or TRBV6-3 and J is TRBJ2-1, with D hard to call. The J call may be faulty, since TRBJ2-7 better matches the DNA end. Germline V gene sequence: CDR1 MNHEY, CDR2 SVGEGT. The CDR3 runs to 13 residues. In nucleotides, the CDR3 is TGTGCCGTGCGAGGCACTTCCTACAATGAGCAGTACTTC. Translating gives CAVRGTSYNEQYF.

This clonotype came up many times. The chain recombines TRBV27 with TRBJ2-7; TRBD2 agrees at 9 bases. The CDR3 contains 16 residues. Germline-derived CDR1 and CDR2 are MNHEY and SMNVEV (reference sequence). The ends lost 5 bases at V and 4 bases at J; junction bases unmatched: 12. CDR3 sequence reads: CASSHLGSGGGYEQYF. The CDR3 DNA follows: TGTGCCAGCAGTCACCTGGGTAGCGGGGGAGGATACGAGCAGTACTTC.

The chain uses TRBV29-1 and TRBJ1-1; TRBD1 matches 7 bases. The length of the CDR3 is 14 residues. With V trimmed by 7 bases and J by 4 bases, 12 bases remained unmatched. Germline V gene lookup returns CDR1 SQVTM and CDR2 ANQGSEA. CDR3 sequence: CSAKPLQGTTEAFF. DNA of the CDR3: TGCAGCGCTAAACCTCTACAGGGGACCACTGAAGCTTTCTTT.

This clonotype was detected ten times or more. The rearrangement joins TRBV7-2 to TRBJ1-5; weak D call: TRBD1 (6 bases). CDR3 length: 16 residues. Trimming removed 5 bases from V and 0 bases from J, with 14 bases in between. Per the germline V gene, CDR1 is SGHTA and CDR2 is FQGNSA. The CDR3 loop reads CASSHRDKYSNQPQHF. The CDR3 bases are TGTGCCAGCAGCCATCGGGACAAATATAGCAATCAGCCCCAGCATTTT.

This clonotype was seen repeatedly, ten times or more. The V and J genes are TRBV5-1 and TRBJ2-7, with a possible D match to TRBD2 (5 bases). The germline V gene has CDR1 SGHRS and CDR2 YFSETQ. V was shortened by 1 base and J by 6 bases, with 14 bases between the two germline ends. The CDR3 length is 14 residues. The CDR3 reads CASSLSSPGGEQYF. CDR3 DNA: TGCGCCAGCAGCTTGTCTAGCCCAGGCGGCGAGCAGTACTTC.

This clonotype was seen once. V usage is TRBV28 and J usage is TRBJ2-1; a possible D gene is TRBD1 (5 bases). TRBJ2-7 explains the end of the DNA better; the J call may be wrong. The CDR3 runs to 16 residues. The germline V gene has CDR1 MDHEN and CDR2 SYDVKM. CDR3 in amino acids: CASSSKGRVPYNEQYF. CDR3 bases: TGTGCCAGCAGTTCAAAGGGCAGGGTGCCCTACAATGAGCAGTACTTC.

Only a few counts were recorded for this clonotype. A much larger clone lies a single base off, so this may be a read error. This chain uses TRBV7-2 with TRBJ2-7; possibly TRBD1 or TRBD2 for D (7 bases each). This CDR3 region has 15 residues. Germline assignment: CDR1 SGHTA and CDR2 FQGNSA. V lost 7 bases and J lost 2, with 18 bases in between. The CDR3 nucleotides read TGTGCCAGCACTCCTCCAGGGGGGGCTGCCTACGAGCAGTACTTC. This codes for CASTPPGGAAYEQYF.

The rearrangement links TRBV20-1 to TRBJ1-4, with D unclear. The V end lost 2 bases, the J end lost 5 bases, and 12 bases lay between the germline ends. The germline V gene encodes CDR1 DFQATT and CDR2 SNEGSKA (reference sequence). The CDR3 runs to 14 residues. The CDR3 protein is CSARPLQINEKLFF. The CDR3, as DNA: TGCAGTGCTAGACCCCTCCAGATCAATGAAAAACTGTTTTTT.

This clonotype was counted many times. The rearrangement links TRBV27 to TRBJ2-7, with 9 positions matching TRBD1. The CDR3 spans 14 residues. The germline gives CDR1 MNHEY, CDR2 SMNVEV (reference sequence). The V gene end was trimmed by 3 bases and the J gene end by 3 bases; junction bases not matched to a gene: 3. The CDR3 DNA is TGTGCCAGCAGTTTTGGACAGGGGCGCTACGAGCAGTACTTC. It yields the protein CASSFGQGRYEQYF.

This clonotype appeared many times. The chain carries TRBV11-2 and TRBJ2-1, with 11 bases matching TRBD2. V was pared by 2 bases and J by 7 bases, with 7 bases of the junction left unmatched. Germline loops: CDR1 SGHAT, CDR2 FQNNGV. The CDR3 consists of 16 residues. CDR3 coding DNA: TGTGCCAGCAGCTTACTTCTAGCGGGGGGCTTAAATGAGCAGTTCTTC. The encoded protein is CASSLLLAGGLNEQFF. The full variable domain, rest sourced from reference TRBV11-2 and TRBJ2-1, is EAGVAQSPRYKIIEKRQSVAFWCNPISGHATLYWYQQILGQGPKLLIQFQNNGVVDDSQLPKDRFSAERLKGVDSTLKIQPAKLEDSAVYLCASSLLLAGGLNEQFFGPGTRLTVL.

This chain uses TRBV20-1 with TRBJ2-5, with unresolved D. Gene TRBJ2-7 matches the end of the DNA better, so the J call may be wrong. In germline, CDR1 is DFQATT, CDR2 SNEGSKA (reference sequence). The CDR3 extends over 14 amino acids. CDR3 region: CSARDRANSYEQYF. CDR3 sequence (DNA): TGCAGTGCTAGAGACAGAGCGAACTCCTACGAGCAGTACTTC.

This clonotype was seen a few times. This chain joins TRBV4-2 and TRBJ1-1; D is unclear. The CDR3 sequence is 14 residues long. V gave up 0 bases and J gave up 3 bases, with 8 bases separating them. The germline V gene encodes CDR1 LGHNA and CDR2 YNFKEQ. The chain's CDR3 is CASSQDLRDTEAFF. CDR3 nucleotides: TGTGCCAGCAGCCAAGATTTAAGGGACACTGAAGCTTTCTTT.

This sequence joins TRBV19 and TRBJ1-2; D is unresolved. The CDR3 runs to 14 residues. Trimming removed 6 bases from V and 3 bases from J, with 14 bases in between. Germline V gives CDR1 LNHDA, CDR2 SQIVND (reference sequence). DNA of the CDR3: TGTGCCAGTAGAATTAGGACGTGGGACTATGGCTACACCTTC. It is translated as CASRIRTWDYGYTF.

This clonotype was seen at least ten times. A much larger clone differs by one base, so this may be a read error. This chain uses TRBV29-1 with TRBJ2-7, with 7 bases aligning to TRBD2. Per germline, CDR1 SQVTM and CDR2 ANQGSEA. This CDR3 has 13 residues. Trimming cost V 2 bases and J 7 bases; bases outside gene matches: 8. The CDR3 nucleotides are TGCAGCGTTGAAAAGTTAGCGGGCAATGAGCAGTACTTC. It is translated as CSVEKLAGNEQYF.

A remark on this clonotype: Sequence at one end of the junction differs from germline and may be a read error. The V gene is TRBV20-1, the J gene TRBJ1-5, with a tentative D call TRBD1 (5 bases). CDR1 is DFQATT, CDR2 SNEGSKA, per germline (reference sequence). The CDR3 covers 13 residues. CDR3 bases: TGCAGTGCTAGAGAACAGGCCAATCAGCCCCGGCATTTT. Translated, it gives CSAREQANQPRHF.

This clonotype appeared a few times. The J gene is TRBJ1-6, the V gene TRBV3-1; 11 positions match TRBD1. Germline V gives CDR1 LGHDT, CDR2 YNNKEL (reference sequence). J lost 8 bases, V lost 4 bases, and 7 bases had no gene match. This CDR3 is built from 16 residues. CDR3 bases: TGTGCCAGCAGCCGAACCGGGACAGGGGGACATTCACCCCTCCACTTT. This encodes CASSRTGTGGHSPLHF.

Worth noting for this clonotype: A read error may account for a junction end that differs from germline. The chain recombines TRBV3-1 with TRBJ2-5, with 14 bases aligning to TRBD2. The CDR3 consists of 15 residues. From germline, CDR1 is LGHDT and CDR2 YNNKEL (reference sequence). For the CDR3, the DNA is TGTGCCGGCAGAGGACTAGCGGGGGGACAAGAGACCCAGTACTTC. This gives the protein CAGRGLAGGQETQYF.

This clonotype was seen repeatedly, ten times or more. V usage is TRBV7-2 and J usage is TRBJ2-7; tentative D call: TRBD1 (6 bases). V dropped 1 base and J dropped 6 bases, with 13 bases sitting between them. Germline V gene lookup returns CDR1 SGHTA and CDR2 FQGNSA. The CDR3 spans 14 residues. CDR3 loop: CASSLGGSRGEQYF. CDR3 DNA: TGTGCCAGCAGCTTAGGAGGGAGCAGGGGCGAGCAGTACTTC.

Only a few counts were recorded for this clonotype. This may arise from a read error, as a much more abundant clone is one base away. The chain recombines TRBV12-3 or TRBV12-4 with TRBJ2-1; D tentatively reads TRBD1 or TRBD2 (5 bases each). This CDR3 has 15 residues. The V end was cut by 3 bases, the J end by 8 bases, with 17 bases between. CDR3 residues: CASSFRGRDGYEQFF. CDR3 coding DNA: TGTGCCAGCAGTTTCCGGGGCAGGGATGGCTATGAGCAGTTCTTC.

Many counts were recorded for this clonotype. The gene calls are TRBV5-1 and TRBJ1-1; D is unclear. The CDR3 sequence is 13 residues long. Germline V gene data show CDR1 as SGHRS and CDR2 as YFSETQ. Deletions cut 0 bases from V and 4 bases from J, with 7 bases between. The DNA for the CDR3 is TGCGCCAGCAGCTTGGTAGGGAGCACTGAAGCTTTCTTT. Protein sequence: CASSLVGSTEAFF.

The V and J genes are TRBV7-8 and TRBJ1-1; 8 bases align to TRBD1. Trimming at V came to 5 bases and at J to 5 bases, leaving 13 bases not matched to a gene. Germline assignment: CDR1 SGHVS and CDR2 FQNEAQ. The CDR3 spans 16 residues. The CDR3 region has the DNA TGTGCCAGCAGCCCAGCGCTGGCAGGGGGCCCAACTGAAGCTTTCTTT. Amino acid sequence: CASSPALAGGPTEAFF.